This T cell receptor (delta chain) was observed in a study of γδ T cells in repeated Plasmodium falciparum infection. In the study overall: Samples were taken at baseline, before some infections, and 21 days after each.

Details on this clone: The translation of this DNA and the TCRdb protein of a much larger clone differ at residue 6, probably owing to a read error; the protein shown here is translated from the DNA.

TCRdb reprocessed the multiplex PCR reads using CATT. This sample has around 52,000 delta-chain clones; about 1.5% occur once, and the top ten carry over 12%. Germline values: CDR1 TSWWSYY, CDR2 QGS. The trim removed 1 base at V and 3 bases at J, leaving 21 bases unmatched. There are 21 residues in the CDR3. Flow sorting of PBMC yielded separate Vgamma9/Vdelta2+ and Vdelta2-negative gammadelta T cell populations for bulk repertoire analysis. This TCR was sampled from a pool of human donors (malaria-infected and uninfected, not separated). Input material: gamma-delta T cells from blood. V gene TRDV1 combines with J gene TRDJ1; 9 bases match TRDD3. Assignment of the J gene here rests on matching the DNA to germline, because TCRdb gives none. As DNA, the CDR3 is TGTGCTCTTGGGGAACCTGGGGGGCTCTCCCTGGGGATACGTTTCTCCGATAAACTCATCTTT. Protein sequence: CALGEPGGLSLGIRFSDKLIF.